Described below is a single T cell receptor beta chain sequence and its context. Because the CDR3 is missing its conserved closing phenylalanine or tryptophan, this is likely a read error. Sampling less than 13 ml of fresh peripheral blood provided the PBMCs. This sample was taken from a study of Graves' ophthalmopathy and Graves' hyperthyroidism. Germline CDR1 and CDR2: SGHNT and YENEEA. The CDR3 has 12 residues. The V and J ends lost 5 bases and 0 bases respectively, with 5 bases between them. From RNA, the CDR3 regions of TCR beta chains were amplified and sequenced. HTBI-primed RT-PCR formed the first round, and a multiplex PCR formed the second. TCRdb analysed the multiplex PCR reads with MiXCR anew, one entry per CDR3 protein. The repertoire has about 640,000 distinct CDR3 sequences, roughly 41% of them found once; the top ten carry about 3.3%.

The sequencing sample was made of peripheral blood. The rearrangement links TRBV11-3 to TRBJ2-7; a possible D gene is TRBD1 (5 bases). The clonotype originates from an adult man with Graves' ophthalmopathy. The CDR3 DNA reads TGTGCCAGCAGCAGGGGCTCCTACGAGCAGTACTGC. Its protein product is CASSRGSYEQYC.